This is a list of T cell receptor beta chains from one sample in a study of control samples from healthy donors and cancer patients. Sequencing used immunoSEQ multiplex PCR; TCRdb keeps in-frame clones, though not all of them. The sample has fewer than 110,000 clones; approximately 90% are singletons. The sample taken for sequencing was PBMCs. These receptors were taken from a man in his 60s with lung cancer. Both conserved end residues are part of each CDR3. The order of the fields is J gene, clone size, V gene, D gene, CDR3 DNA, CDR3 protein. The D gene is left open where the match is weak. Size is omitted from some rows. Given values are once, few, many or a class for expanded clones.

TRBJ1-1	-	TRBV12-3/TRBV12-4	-	TGTGCCAGCAGTTTAACACAGAACACTGAAGCTTTCTTT	CASSLTQNTEAFF
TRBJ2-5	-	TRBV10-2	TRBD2	TGCGCCAGCAACATGCTGGCGGGGGAGTCCCTCCTGAACTTC	CASNMLAGESLLNF
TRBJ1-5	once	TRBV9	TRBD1	TGTGCCAGCAGCGGAACAGGGGGGTTAGGTCAGCCCCAGCATTTT	CASSGTGGLGQPQHF
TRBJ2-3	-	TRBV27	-	TGTGCCAGCAGTTTCCAGGAGTTACGGACAGATACGCAGTATTTT	CASSFQELRTDTQYF
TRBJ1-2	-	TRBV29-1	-	TGCAGCGTTCGTCAATATGGCTACACCTTC	CSVRQYGYTF
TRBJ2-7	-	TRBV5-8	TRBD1	TGTGCCAGCAGCTTAACCGGGACAGGGGCCTACGAGCAGTACTTC	CASSLTGTGAYEQYF
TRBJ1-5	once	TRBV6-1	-	TGTGCCAGCAGTGAACAGATAGCGCCCCAGCATTTT	CASSEQIAPQHF
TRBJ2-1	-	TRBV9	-	TGTGCCAGCAGCGTAGGACTATCGACCAATGAGCAGTTCTTC	CASSVGLSTNEQFF
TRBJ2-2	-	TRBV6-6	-	TGTGCCATCGGCGGAGGGGGGCCTAATACCGGGGAGCTGTTTTTT	CAIGGGGPNTGELFF
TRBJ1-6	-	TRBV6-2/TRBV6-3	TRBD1	TGTGCCAGCAGTTACTCAGCCAGGGGGGACTCACCCCTCCACTTT	CASSYSARGDSPLHF
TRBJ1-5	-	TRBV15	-	TGTGCCACCAGCAGTAGCAATCAGCCCCAGCATTTT	CATSSSNQPQHF
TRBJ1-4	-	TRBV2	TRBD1	TGTGCCAGTGAGGTCCAGGGAACCAGGGGGGAAAAACTGTTTTTT	CASEVQGTRGEKLFF
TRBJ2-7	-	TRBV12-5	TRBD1	TGTGCTAGTGGTTTATATATCGCAGGGGGCTACGAGCAGTACTTC	CASGLYIAGGYEQYF
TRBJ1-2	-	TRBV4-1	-	TGCGCCAGCAGCCAAGATCGTAGGACAGCTAACTATGGCTACACCTTC	CASSQDRRTANYGYTF
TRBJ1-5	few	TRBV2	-	TGTGCCAGCAGTTTGGATCTTTGGACCAGCAATCAGCCCCAGCATTTT	CASSLDLWTSNQPQHF
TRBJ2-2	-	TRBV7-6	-	TGTGCCAGCAGCTTAGCAGGGGCGAACACCAGGGAGCTGTTTTTT	CASSLAGANTRELFF
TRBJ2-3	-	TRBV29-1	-	TGCAGCGTTGAAGATCGGCAGGGTACAGATACGCAGTATTTT	CSVEDRQGTDTQYF
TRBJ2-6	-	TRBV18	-	TGTGCCAGCTCATCGACAGTTTCCTCTGGGGCCAACGTCCTGACTTTC	CASSSTVSSGANVLTF
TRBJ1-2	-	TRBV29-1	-	TGCAGCGTTCGAAGGGATAATGGCTACACCTTC	CSVRRDNGYTF
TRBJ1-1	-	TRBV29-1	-	TGCAGCGCCTTAGGAGCCTCCATGAACACTGAAGCTTTCTTT	CSALGASMNTEAFF
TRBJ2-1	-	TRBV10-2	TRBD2	TGCGCCAGCAGTGAGTCGGTTAGCGGGGGCCTCTACAATGAGCAGTTCTTC	CASSESVSGGLYNEQFF
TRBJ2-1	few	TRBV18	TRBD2	TGTGCCAGCTCACCATCCGCGGGGGGGACTAGTGAGCAGTTCTTC	CASSPSAGGTSEQFF
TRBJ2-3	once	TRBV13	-	TGTGCCAGCAGCCATTCTGACAAGTCAAGCACAGATACGCAGTATTTT	CASSHSDKSSTDTQYF
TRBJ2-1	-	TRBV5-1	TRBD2	TGCGCCAGCAGCTTGCTGACTAGCGGGGGAGTCAATGAGCAGTTCTTC	CASSLLTSGGVNEQFF
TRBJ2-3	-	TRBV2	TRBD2	TGTGCCAGCAGTACCGGGGGGACAGATACGCAGTATTTT	CASSTGGTDTQYF
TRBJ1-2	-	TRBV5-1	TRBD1	TGCGCCAGCAGCTTGGCCCAAGGACAGGGAAGCGGCTACACCTTC	CASSLAQGQGSGYTF
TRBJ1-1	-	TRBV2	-	TGTGCCAGCAGACTGGACGCGTTGAACACTGAAGCTTTCTTT	CASRLDALNTEAFF
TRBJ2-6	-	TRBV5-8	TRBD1	TGTGCCAGCAGCTGGACAGGGTATGGGGCCAACGTCCTGACTTTC	CASSWTGYGANVLTF
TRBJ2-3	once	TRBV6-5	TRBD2	TGTGCCAGCAGACTGAGCGGGGGCCGCACAGATACGCAGTATTTT	CASRLSGGRTDTQYF
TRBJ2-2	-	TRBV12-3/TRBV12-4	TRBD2	TGTGCCAGCAGTCAGGTAGCGGGCGGGGAGCTGTTTTTT	CASSQVAGGELFF
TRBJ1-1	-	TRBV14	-	TGTGCCAGCAGCCAAGATCTCTGGGGATTGATGGACACTGAAGCTTTCTTT	CASSQDLWGLMDTEAFF
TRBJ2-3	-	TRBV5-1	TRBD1	TGCGCCAGCAGCCTTAATACAGGGGGCGTCGGAGATACGCAGTATTTT	CASSLNTGGVGDTQYF
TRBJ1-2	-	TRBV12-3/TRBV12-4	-	TGTGCCAGCAGTCGTGATTACTATGGCTACACCTTC	CASSRDYYGYTF
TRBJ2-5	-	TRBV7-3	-	TGTGCCAGCAGCTTTTTACATCAAGAGACCCAGTACTTC	CASSFLHQETQYF
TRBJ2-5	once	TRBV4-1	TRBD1	TGCGCCAGCAGCCAAGGGCCAGGGACAGGGGGCAGGAAGACCCAGTACTTC	CASSQGPGTGGRKTQYF
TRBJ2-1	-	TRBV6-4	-	TGTGCCAGCAGTGCAGGGTCCTACAATGAGCAGTTCTTC	CASSAGSYNEQFF
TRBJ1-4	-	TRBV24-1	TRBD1	TGTGCCACCAGTGATCCGGGACAGGGGTCAACTAATGAAAAACTGTTTTTT	CATSDPGQGSTNEKLFF
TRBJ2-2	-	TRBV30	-	TGTGCCTGGAGTGTCGGCGGAGGCGCCGGGGAGCTGTTTTTT	CAWSVGGGAGELFF
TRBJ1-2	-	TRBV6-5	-	TGTGCCAGCAGTTACGGTCAGGGGATTAACTATGGCTACACCTTC	CASSYGQGINYGYTF
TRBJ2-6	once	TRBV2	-	TGTGCCAGCAGTGCAGGGTTATCTGGGGCCAACGTCCTGACTTTC	CASSAGLSGANVLTF
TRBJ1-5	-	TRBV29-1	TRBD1	TGCAGCGTTGGGACAGGGAAGGATCAGCCCCAGCATTTT	CSVGTGKDQPQHF
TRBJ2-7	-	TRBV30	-	TGTGCCTGGAGTGTAATAGGTAACGAGCAGTACTTC	CAWSVIGNEQYF
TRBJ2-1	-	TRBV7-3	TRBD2	TGTGCCAGCAGCGGTACCGGGACTAGCGCCGACAATGAGCAGTTCTTC	CASSGTGTSADNEQFF
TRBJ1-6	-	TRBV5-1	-	TGCGCCAGCAGCGTTGGGATTACGGGGGATTCACCCCTCCACTTT	CASSVGITGDSPLHF
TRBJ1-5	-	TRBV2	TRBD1	TGTGCCAGCCGGGACAGCTCTAGCAATCAGCCCCAGCATTTT	CASRDSSSNQPQHF
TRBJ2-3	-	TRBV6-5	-	TGTGCCAGCAGTTACCTGGGGGAACGCTCAGATACGCAGTATTTT	CASSYLGERSDTQYF
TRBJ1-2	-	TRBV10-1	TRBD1	TGCGCCAGCAGTGAATGGCAGGGGGATGGCTACACCTTC	CASSEWQGDGYTF
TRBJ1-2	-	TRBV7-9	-	TGTGCCAGCAGCGTGGACAGCAACTATGGCTACACCTTC	CASSVDSNYGYTF
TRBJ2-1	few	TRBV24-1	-	TGTGCCACCGGGGGAAATGAGCAGTTCTTC	CATGGNEQFF
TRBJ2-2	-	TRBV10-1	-	TGCGCCAGCAGCGCCGGAGGGGCGCTGGGCACCGGGGAGCTGTTTTTT	CASSAGGALGTGELFF
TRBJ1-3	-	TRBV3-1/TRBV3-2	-	TGTGCCAGCAGCCGACTGCATACGCAGGGACCTGGAAACACCATATATTTT	CASSRLHTQGPGNTIYF
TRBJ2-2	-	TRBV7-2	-	TGTGCCAGCATCGCGGACGGACCGAACACCGGGGAGCTGTTTTTT	CASIADGPNTGELFF
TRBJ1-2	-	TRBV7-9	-	TGTGCCAGCAGCTTAGGGGCCCCTTCCTATGGCTACACCTTC	CASSLGAPSYGYTF
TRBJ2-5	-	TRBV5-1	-	TGCGCCAGCAGCCCTACCCAAGAGACCCAGTACTTC	CASSPTQETQYF